A single sample is the source of the 8 T cell receptor beta chains below, sequenced in a study of blood T cell repertoires in COVID-19 (TCRdb year 2020). The library was produced with the immunoSEQ multiplex PCR assay. TCRdb mirrors the immuneACCESS table, restricted to in-frame sequences. Some clones are absent from its copies; in checked studies, under half trace to an unresolved V gene, and the reason for the others is unknown. This sample holds 300,000 to 450,000 clones; roughly 86% were observed only once. The ten most abundant clones make up about 2.3% of the sample. Material for sequencing was peripheral blood. These receptors were taken from an older woman with COVID-19, enrolled during active disease.

The chain joins TRBV10-3 to TRBJ1-4; 7 nucleotides agree with TRBD1. This CDR3 contains 14 residues. Germline V gives CDR1 ENHRY, CDR2 SYGVKD. V gave up 8 bases and J gave up 3 bases; unmatched junction bases: 6. In DNA, the CDR3 is TGTGCCATCTCAAAGGGACAGCCTAATGAAAAACTGTTTTTT. It is translated as CAISKGQPNEKLFF.

V gene TRBV27 combines with J gene TRBJ2-7; a possible D gene is TRBD1 (5 bases). The CDR3 covers 13 residues. The germline CDR1 and CDR2 sequences are MNHEY and SMNVEV (reference sequence). Deletions cut 2 bases from V and 2 bases from J, with 7 bases between. The CDR3 is CASSLGAPYEQYF. The DNA of the CDR3 is TGTGCCAGCAGTTTAGGGGCACCCTACGAGCAGTACTTC.

About this clone itself: Other DNA sequences within the sample encode an identical CDR3. This rearrangement joins TRBV24-1 to TRBJ1-2; TRBD1 matches at 9 bases. The V segment lost 4 bases and the J segment 3 bases; nucleotides outside the gene matches: 5. CDR1 is KGHDR and CDR2 is SFDVKD in the germline V gene. The CDR3 loop spans 15 amino acids. CDR3 DNA: TGTGCCACCAGTGACCCGGGACAGGGAGACTATGGCTACACCTTC. This translates into CATSDPGQGDYGYTF.

This chain uses TRBV5-5 with TRBJ1-1; D is uncertain. The CDR3 sequence is 13 residues long. Trimming removed 0 bases from V and 10 bases from J, with 13 bases in between. The germline gives CDR1 SGHKS, CDR2 YYEKEE (reference sequence). The CDR3 region has the DNA TGTGCCAGCAGCTTGGACAAATCCTTCCCAGCTTTCTTT. Amino acids: CASSLDKSFPAFF. Complete variable domain (other parts from reference TRBV5-5 and TRBJ1-1): DAGVTQSPTHLIKTRGQQVTLRCSPISGHKSVSWYQQVLGQGPQFIFQYYEKEERGRGNFPDRFSARQFPNYSSELNVNALLLGDSALYLCASSLDKSFPAFFGQGTRLTVV.

This chain uses TRBV7-3 with TRBJ2-3, with 9 bases identical to TRBD2. The CDR3 has 15 residues. The trim removed 3 bases at V and 1 base at J, leaving 2 bases unmatched. Germline assignment: CDR1 SGHTA and CDR2 FQGTGA. CDR3 sequence reads: CASSFQRGGTDTQYF. The CDR3 region has the DNA TGTGCCAGCAGCTTTCAGCGGGGGGGCACAGATACGCAGTATTTT.

The V gene is TRBV28, the J gene TRBJ1-5; TRBD1 agrees at 9 bases. The CDR3 extends over 19 amino acids. Germline V CDR1 and CDR2: MDHEN, SYDVKM. V shed 3 bases and J 0 bases; nucleotides not matched to a gene: 12. The CDR3 nucleotides read TGTGCCAGCAGTTTCCCGGGACAGGGTATTGTCATTAGCAATCAGCCCCAGCATTTT. As protein: CASSFPGQGIVISNQPQHF.

V is TRBV30 and J is TRBJ1-1; 7 nucleotides line up with TRBD1. Germline CDR1 GTSNPN, CDR2 SVGIG (reference sequence). V lost 5 bases to trimming and J lost 1 base; unmatched junction nucleotides: 4. This CDR3 is built from 13 residues. The CDR3: CAWYDRANTEAFF. The DNA of the CDR3 is TGTGCCTGGTACGACAGGGCGAACACTGAAGCTTTCTTT.

This rearrangement joins TRBV7-7 to TRBJ1-1, with D possibly matching TRBD1 (5 bases). CDR3 length: 15 residues. V was trimmed by 5 bases and J by 1 base, leaving 14 bases between them. The germline V gene has CDR1 SSHAT and CDR2 FNYEAQ (reference sequence). CDR3 sequence: CASSNDGDRNTEAFF. CDR3 coding DNA: TGTGCCAGCAGCAATGACGGCGACAGGAACACTGAAGCTTTCTTT. The entire variable domain, with the rest obtained from reference TRBV7-7 and TRBJ1-1, is as follows: GAGVSQSPRYKVTKRGQDVTLRCDPISSHATLYWYQQALGQGPEFLTYFNYEAQPDKSGLPSDRFSAERPEGSISTLTIQRTEQRDSAMYRCASSNDGDRNTEAFFGQGTRLTVV.